The entry below describes one TCR beta chain. Its target is not known. This sample stems from a study of beta chain features in type 1 diabetes. Regarding the study as a whole: Type 1 diabetes patients had TCRB CDR3s that were shorter (moderately but significantly so) in all four CD4+ subsets.

Germline lookup yields CDR1 ENHRY and CDR2 SYGVKD. V shed 2 bases and J 2 bases; nucleotides not matched to a gene: 2. The CDR3 totals 14 residues. As every portion of the isolated RNA was reverse transcribed, the sequencing read expressed TCRB transcripts. Produced via immunoSEQ multiplex PCR; TCRdb's table is partial and in-frame only. The table lists 140,000 or so clones, 10% to 15% of them singletons. The clonotype was recovered from a man aged 18 to 30 with type 1 diabetes. Sequenced sample: central memory CD4+ T cells from blood. The chain is built from TRBV10-3 and TRBJ2-7; 8 nucleotides agree with TRBD2. The CDR3 is CAISETSGAYEQYF. The CDR3 bases are TGTGCCATCAGTGAGACTAGCGGAGCCTACGAGCAGTACTTC.